Listed below are T cell receptor beta chains from one sample, sequenced in a study of cytomegalovirus exposure and HLA in healthy donors. The data were produced by immunoSEQ multiplex PCR, yet TCRdb's version contains in-frame clones alone and is incomplete. The repertoire holds more than 110,000 clones, with approximately 80% as singletons. Sequencing used PBMCs. The receptor set was obtained from a man between 18 and 29 years old in good health and CMV-seronegative. Both conserved end residues are part of each CDR3. D genes are given only for firm matches. Size tells how often a clone was seen (once, few, many) or the class of an expanded clone, and some rows leave it out.

V: TRBV29-1
size: .
D: .
J: TRBJ2-1
DNA: TGCAGCGCGGAATTGAAGACAGGATACGAGCAGTTCTTC
CDR3: CSAELKTGYEQFF

V: TRBV5-4
size: .
D: TRBD2
J: TRBJ2-7
DNA: TGTGCCAGCAGCTTGAGTCTAGCGGGAGGTGACGAGCAGTACTTC
CDR3: CASSLSLAGGDEQYF

V: TRBV29-1
size: .
D: .
J: TRBJ2-2
DNA: TGCAGCGTTGACCCCAATGGGGCAGTCGGCACCGGGGAGCTGTTTTTT
CDR3: CSVDPNGAVGTGELFF

V: TRBV9
size: .
D: TRBD2
J: TRBJ2-7
DNA: TGTGCCAGCAGCCAAAGCGGGAGCGGGGGTAGGTACGAGCAGTACTTC
CDR3: CASSQSGSGGRYEQYF

V: TRBV10-2
size: medium-sized
D: .
J: TRBJ1-5
DNA: TGCGCCAGCAGTGAGTCGCGACAGAGCAATCAGCCCCAGCATTTT
CDR3: CASSESRQSNQPQHF

V: TRBV7-2
size: .
D: .
J: TRBJ2-1
DNA: TGTGCCAGCAGCCTCCAGGTAGCGGACAATGAGCAGTTCTTC
CDR3: CASSLQVADNEQFF

V: TRBV12-1
size: .
D: .
J: TRBJ2-5
DNA: TGTGCCAGCAGCCGCCCGGGACAGGAGCTCCAAGAGACCCAGTACTTC
CDR3: CASSRPGQELQETQYF

V: TRBV27
size: .
D: .
J: TRBJ2-1
DNA: TGTGCCAGCAGTTTATCCGCGGGTCCGACCTACAATGAGCAGTTCTTC
CDR3: CASSLSAGPTYNEQFF

V: TRBV27
size: .
D: .
J: TRBJ2-7
DNA: TGTGCCAGCAGTTTAGGGGCCACCTACGAGCAGTACTTC
CDR3: CASSLGATYEQYF

V: TRBV5-1
size: few
D: TRBD1
J: TRBJ1-2
DNA: TGCGCCAGCAGCTTGGGGGGACCGGGACAGGGGGCATCGGACTATGGCTACACCTTC
CDR3: CASSLGGPGQGASDYGYTF

V: TRBV5-1
size: .
D: TRBD2
J: TRBJ2-3
DNA: TGCGCCAGCAGCTTGGCGGCTAGCGGGAAGAGCACAGATACGCAGTATTTT
CDR3: CASSLAASGKSTDTQYF

V: TRBV5-1
size: .
D: TRBD2
J: TRBJ2-1
DNA: TGCGCCACCAACCTCGGAGGGACTAGCGGGAGTTTTGCTGTGAACAATGAGCAGTTCTTC
CDR3: CATNLGGTSGSFAVNNEQFF

V: TRBV5-1
size: .
D: TRBD1
J: TRBJ2-7
DNA: TGCGCCAGCAGCTTGGTCTCGGGACATGGGGACAGCATACTCGGGCAGTACTTC
CDR3: CASSLVSGHGDSILGQYF

V: TRBV28
size: .
D: TRBD1
J: TRBJ1-3
DNA: TGTGCCAGCAGTTTAAAGGGGGCGGGAGGAAACACCATATATTTT
CDR3: CASSLKGAGGNTIYF

V: TRBV9
size: .
D: .
J: TRBJ2-1
DNA: TGTGCCAGCAGCTCCCTATCCCTCTCCTACAATGAGCAGTTCTTC
CDR3: CASSSLSLSYNEQFF

V: TRBV6-6
size: .
D: TRBD1
J: TRBJ2-5
DNA: TGTGCCAGCAGTTACGACAGGGCCCAAAAAGAGACCCAGTACTTC
CDR3: CASSYDRAQKETQYF

V: TRBV4-1
size: .
D: TRBD1
J: TRBJ1-1
DNA: TGCGCCAGCAGCCCTGGGGACAGGGGCCGGGGCACTGAAGCTTTCTTT
CDR3: CASSPGDRGRGTEAFF

V: TRBV28
size: few
D: TRBD1
J: TRBJ2-5
DNA: TGTGCCAGCAGTGGTCCGGGACAGGGGATTCAAGAGACCCAGTACTTC
CDR3: CASSGPGQGIQETQYF

V: TRBV6-1
size: .
D: TRBD2
J: TRBJ2-2
DNA: TGTGCCAGCAATTCAGCGGGGGCCGGGGAGCTGTTTTTT
CDR3: CASNSAGAGELFF

V: TRBV30
size: few
D: .
J: TRBJ2-7
DNA: TGTGCCTGGACCCGAGGGAGTAGCGGCTACGAGCAGTACTTC
CDR3: CAWTRGSSGYEQYF

V: TRBV10-1
size: .
D: TRBD2
J: TRBJ2-1
DNA: TGCGCCAGCGGGACTAGCGCAGGGGATGAGCAGTTCTTC
CDR3: CASGTSAGDEQFF

V: TRBV27
size: once
D: .
J: TRBJ1-2
DNA: TGTGCCAGCAGTTCCCCTTTTCAAGGGGTCTATGGCTACACCTTC
CDR3: CASSSPFQGVYGYTF